This T cell receptor (beta chain) came from a study of T cells in Graves' hyperthyroidism and ophthalmopathy. Study-wide context: Initial diagnosis, before any treatment, was when peripheral blood was collected. Regarding the study as a whole: Progression to ophthalmopathy was predicted a median of roughly seven months early. Using 13 V-J features, a model discriminated ophthalmopathy from stable hyperthyroidism.

Worth noting for this clonotype: The antigen is unknown.

An absence of ophthalmopathy progression within 18 months meant stable Graves' hyperthyroidism. Amplified TCR beta CDR3 regions came from RNA transcripts. The HTBI primer set drove a first-round RT-PCR of the TCR CDR3. Each CDR3 protein gets one entry after TCRdb re-called the multiplex PCR reads with MiXCR. The table shows approximately 320,000 distinct CDR3 sequences, with about 15% occurring only once. CDR1 is DFQATT and CDR2 is SNEGSKA in the germline V gene (reference sequence). The CDR3 contains 13 residues. The V segment lost 7 bases and the J segment 5 bases; nucleotides outside the gene matches: 10.

The sequence was obtained from a man in his thirties or forties with Graves' hyperthyroidism. The chain combines TRBV20-1 with TRBJ2-7; 8 bases fit TRBD2. The sample was blood. The CDR3 DNA follows: TGCAGTGTTGAAAGGGCGGGAGGAGACGAGCAGTACTTC. The encoded protein is CSVERAGGDEQYF.